The TCR beta chain described here comes from a study of beta chain features in type 1 diabetes. Reverse transcribing all isolated RNA meant expressed TCRB transcripts were sequenced. Sequencing was performed with immunoSEQ multiplex PCR; in TCRdb, only in-frame clones are kept and a portion is missing. The table records about 400,000 clones, roughly 12% of them present only once. As concerns this clone: Its antigen remains unidentified.

Findings of the study overall: Significant though moderate, a shortening of TCRB CDR3s appeared in all four CD4+ subsets of Type 1 diabetes patients.

Every participating donor gave one draw, a heparinised blood sample averaging about 116 mL. Via the markers CD45RO/CCR7/CD25/CD127/CD95/CD27, stem cell-like memory, regulatory, central memory and naive CD4+ cells were sorted. The V gene lost 2 bases and the J gene lost 2 bases, with 3 bases spanning the gap. Germline CDR1 SGHTA, CDR2 FQGNSA. This CDR3 comprises 12 residues. Sequencing was done on a sample of naive CD4+ T cells from blood. This chain links TRBV7-2 with TRBJ2-5; the D is unclear. The receptor was isolated from a woman in her late teens or twenties with type 1 diabetes. The CDR3 region is CASSLLQETQYF. For the CDR3, the DNA is TGTGCCAGCAGCTTACTTCAAGAGACCCAGTACTTC.